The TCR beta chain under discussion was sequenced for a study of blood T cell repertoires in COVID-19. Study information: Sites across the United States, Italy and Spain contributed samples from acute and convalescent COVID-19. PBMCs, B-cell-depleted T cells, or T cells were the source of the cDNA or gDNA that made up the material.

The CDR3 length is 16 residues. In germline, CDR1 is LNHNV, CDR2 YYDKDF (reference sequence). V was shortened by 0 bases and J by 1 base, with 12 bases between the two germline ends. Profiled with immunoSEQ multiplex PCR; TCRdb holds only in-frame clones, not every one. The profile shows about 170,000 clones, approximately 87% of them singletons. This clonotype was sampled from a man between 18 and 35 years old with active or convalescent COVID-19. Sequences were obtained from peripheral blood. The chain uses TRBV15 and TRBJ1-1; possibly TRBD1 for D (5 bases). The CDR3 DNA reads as TGTGCCACCAGCAGAGATCCGGCAGGGTGGAACACTGAAGCTTTCTTT. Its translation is CATSRDPAGWNTEAFF. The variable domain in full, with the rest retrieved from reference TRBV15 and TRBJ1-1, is DAMVIQNPRYQVTQFGKPVTLSCSQTLNHNVMYWYQQKSSQAPKLLFHYYDKDFNNEADTPDNFQSRRPNTSFCFLDIRSPGLGDTAMYLCATSRDPAGWNTEAFFGQGTRLTVV.